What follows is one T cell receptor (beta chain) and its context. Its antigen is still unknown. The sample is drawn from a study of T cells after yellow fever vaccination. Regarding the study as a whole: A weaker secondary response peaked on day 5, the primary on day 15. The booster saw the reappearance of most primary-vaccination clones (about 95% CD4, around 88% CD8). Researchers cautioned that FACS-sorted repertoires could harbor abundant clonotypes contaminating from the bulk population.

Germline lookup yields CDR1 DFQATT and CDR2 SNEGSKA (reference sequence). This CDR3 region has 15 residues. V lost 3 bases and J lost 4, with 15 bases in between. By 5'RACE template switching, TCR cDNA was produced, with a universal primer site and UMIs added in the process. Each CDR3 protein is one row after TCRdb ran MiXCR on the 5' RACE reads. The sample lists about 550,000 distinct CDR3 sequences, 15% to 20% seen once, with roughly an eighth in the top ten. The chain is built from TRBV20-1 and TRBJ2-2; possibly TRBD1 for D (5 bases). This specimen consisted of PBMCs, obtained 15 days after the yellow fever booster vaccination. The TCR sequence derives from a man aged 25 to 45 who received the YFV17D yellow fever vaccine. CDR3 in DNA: TGCAGTGCTAGTGTGGGTGGGCAGGGCACCGGGGAGCTGTTTTTT. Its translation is CSASVGGQGTGELFF.